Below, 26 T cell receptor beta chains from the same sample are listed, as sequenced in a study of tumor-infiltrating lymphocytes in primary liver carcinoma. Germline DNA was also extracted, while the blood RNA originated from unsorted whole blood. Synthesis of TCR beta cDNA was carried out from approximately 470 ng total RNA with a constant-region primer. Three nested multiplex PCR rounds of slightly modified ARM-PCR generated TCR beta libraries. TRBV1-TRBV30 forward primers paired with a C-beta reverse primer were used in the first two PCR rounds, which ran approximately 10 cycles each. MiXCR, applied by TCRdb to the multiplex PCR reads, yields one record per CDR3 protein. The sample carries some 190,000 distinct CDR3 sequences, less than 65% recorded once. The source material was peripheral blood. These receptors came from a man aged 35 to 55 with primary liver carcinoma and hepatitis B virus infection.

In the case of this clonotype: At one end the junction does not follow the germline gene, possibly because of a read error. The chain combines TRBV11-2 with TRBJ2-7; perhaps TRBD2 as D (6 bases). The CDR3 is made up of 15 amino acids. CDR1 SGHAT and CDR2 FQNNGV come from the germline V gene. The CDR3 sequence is CASSLDAGGTYELYF. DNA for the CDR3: TGTGCCAGCAGCTTAGATGCTGGAGGGACCTACGAGCTGTACTTC.

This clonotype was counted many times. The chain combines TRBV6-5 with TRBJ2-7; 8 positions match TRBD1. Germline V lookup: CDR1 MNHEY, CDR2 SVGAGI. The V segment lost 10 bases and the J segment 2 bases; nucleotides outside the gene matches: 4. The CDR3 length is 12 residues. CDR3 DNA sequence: TGTGCCACCTCGACAGGGGCCTACGAGCAGTACTTC. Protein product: CATSTGAYEQYF.

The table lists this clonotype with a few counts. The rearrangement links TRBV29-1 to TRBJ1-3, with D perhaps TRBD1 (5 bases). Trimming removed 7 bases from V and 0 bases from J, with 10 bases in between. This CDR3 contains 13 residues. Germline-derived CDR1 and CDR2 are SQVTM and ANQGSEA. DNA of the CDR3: TGCAGCGGAAAAGACAGCTCTGGAAACACCATATATTTT. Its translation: CSGKDSSGNTIYF.

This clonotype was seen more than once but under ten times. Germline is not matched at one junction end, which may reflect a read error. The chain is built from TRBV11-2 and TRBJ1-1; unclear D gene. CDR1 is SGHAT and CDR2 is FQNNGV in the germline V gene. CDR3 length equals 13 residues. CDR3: CDSSVDPNIEAFF. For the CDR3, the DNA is TGTGACAGCAGCGTCGACCCAAACATTGAAGCTTTCTTT. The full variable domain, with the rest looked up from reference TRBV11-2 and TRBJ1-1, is EAGVAQSPRYKIIEKRQSVAFWCNPISGHATLYWYQQILGQGPKLLIQFQNNGVVDDSQLPKDRFSAERLKGVDSTLKIQPAKLEDSAVYLCDSSVDPNIEAFFGQGTRLTVV.

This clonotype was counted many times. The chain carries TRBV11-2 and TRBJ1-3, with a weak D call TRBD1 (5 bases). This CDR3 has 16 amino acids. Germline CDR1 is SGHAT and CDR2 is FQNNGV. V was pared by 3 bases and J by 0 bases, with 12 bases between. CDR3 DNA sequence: TGTGCCAGCAGCTTCCTCGACAGTCTCTCTGGAAACACCATATATTTT. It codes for CASSFLDSLSGNTIYF.

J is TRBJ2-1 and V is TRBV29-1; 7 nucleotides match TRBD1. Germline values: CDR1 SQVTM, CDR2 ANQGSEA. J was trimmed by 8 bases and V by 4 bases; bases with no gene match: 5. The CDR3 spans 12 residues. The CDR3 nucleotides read TGCAGCGTTGGACAGGGACGGGATGAGCAGTTCTTC. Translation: CSVGQGRDEQFF.

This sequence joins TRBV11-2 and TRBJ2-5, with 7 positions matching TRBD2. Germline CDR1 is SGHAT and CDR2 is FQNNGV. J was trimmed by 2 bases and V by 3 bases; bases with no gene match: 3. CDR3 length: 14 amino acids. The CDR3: CASSLGGVQETQYF. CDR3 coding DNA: TGTGCCAGCAGCTTGGGGGGGGTACAAGAGACCCAGTACTTC.

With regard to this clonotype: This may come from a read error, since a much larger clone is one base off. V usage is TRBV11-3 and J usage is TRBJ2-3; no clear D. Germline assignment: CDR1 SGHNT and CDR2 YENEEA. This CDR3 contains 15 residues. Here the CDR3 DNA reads TGTGCCAGCGGCTTAGGCCCACCAAGCACAGATACGCAGTATTTT. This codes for CASGLGPPSTDTQYF.

The CDR3 protein is CASSRDTFTDTQYF. The CDR3 DNA reads as TGTGCCAGCAGCCGGGACACTTTCACAGATACGCAGTATTTT. The J gene is TRBJ2-3, the V gene TRBV6-5, with a tentative D call TRBD1 (6 bases). V lost 6 bases and J lost 2, with 12 bases in between. This CDR3 is built from 14 residues. Per the germline V gene, CDR1 is MNHEY and CDR2 is SVGAGI.

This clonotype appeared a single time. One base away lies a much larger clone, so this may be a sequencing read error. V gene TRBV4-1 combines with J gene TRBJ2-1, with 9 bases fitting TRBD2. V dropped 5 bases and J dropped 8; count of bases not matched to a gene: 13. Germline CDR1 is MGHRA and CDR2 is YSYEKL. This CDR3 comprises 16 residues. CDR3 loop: CASSRRAGLAGDEQFF. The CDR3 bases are TGCGCCAGCAGCAGGAGGGCGGGACTAGCCGGGGATGAGCAGTTCTTC.

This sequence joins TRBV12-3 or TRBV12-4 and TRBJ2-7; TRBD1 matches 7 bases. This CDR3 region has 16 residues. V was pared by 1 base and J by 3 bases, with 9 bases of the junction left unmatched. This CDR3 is CASSLGRAGGIYEQYF. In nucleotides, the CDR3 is TGTGCCAGCAGTTTAGGGCGGGCAGGGGGTATCTACGAGCAGTACTTC.

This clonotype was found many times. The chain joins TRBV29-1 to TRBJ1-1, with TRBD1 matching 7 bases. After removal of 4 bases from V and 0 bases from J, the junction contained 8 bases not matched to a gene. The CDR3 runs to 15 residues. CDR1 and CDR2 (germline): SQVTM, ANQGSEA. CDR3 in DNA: TGCAGCGTTGCCAGGGACAGCCGAATGAACACTGAAGCTTTCTTT. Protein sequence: CSVARDSRMNTEAFF.

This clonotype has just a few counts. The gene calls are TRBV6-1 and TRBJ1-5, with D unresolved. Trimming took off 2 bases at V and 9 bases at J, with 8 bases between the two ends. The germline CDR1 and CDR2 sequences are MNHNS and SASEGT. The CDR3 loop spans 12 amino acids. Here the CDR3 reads CASSENDRPQHF. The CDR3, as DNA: TGTGCCAGCAGTGAAAATGATCGGCCCCAGCATTTT.

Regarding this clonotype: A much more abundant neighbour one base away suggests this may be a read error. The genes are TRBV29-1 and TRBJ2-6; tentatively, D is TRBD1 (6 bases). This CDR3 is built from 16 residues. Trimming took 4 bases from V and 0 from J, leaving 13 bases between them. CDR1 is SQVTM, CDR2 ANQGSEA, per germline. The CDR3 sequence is CSVGLHRASGANVLTF. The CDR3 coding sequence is TGCAGCGTTGGTCTACACAGGGCCTCTGGGGCCAACGTCCTGACTTTC.

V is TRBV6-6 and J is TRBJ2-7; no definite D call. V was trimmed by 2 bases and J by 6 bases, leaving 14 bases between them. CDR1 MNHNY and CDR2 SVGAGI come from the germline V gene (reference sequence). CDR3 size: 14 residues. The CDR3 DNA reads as TGTGCCAGCAGTTACGGCCAGGCATATAGCGAGCAGTACTTC. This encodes CASSYGQAYSEQYF.

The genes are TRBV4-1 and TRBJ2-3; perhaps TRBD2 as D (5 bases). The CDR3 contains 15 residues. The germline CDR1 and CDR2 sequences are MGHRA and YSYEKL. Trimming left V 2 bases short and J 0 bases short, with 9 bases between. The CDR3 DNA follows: TGCGCCAGCAGCCAAACCGAGGGAAGCACAGATACGCAGTATTTT. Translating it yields CASSQTEGSTDTQYF.

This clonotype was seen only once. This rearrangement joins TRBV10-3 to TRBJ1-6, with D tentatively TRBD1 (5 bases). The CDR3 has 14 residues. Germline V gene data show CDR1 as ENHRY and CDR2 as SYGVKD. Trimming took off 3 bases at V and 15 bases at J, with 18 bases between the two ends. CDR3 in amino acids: CAISETGQRSLLHF. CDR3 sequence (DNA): TGTGCCATCAGTGAAACGGGGCAGCGGTCCCTCCTCCACTTT.

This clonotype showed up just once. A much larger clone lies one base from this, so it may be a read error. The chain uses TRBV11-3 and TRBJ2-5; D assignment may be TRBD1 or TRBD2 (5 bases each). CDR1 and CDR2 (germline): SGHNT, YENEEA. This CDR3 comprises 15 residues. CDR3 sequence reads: CASSLAYGAQDTQYF. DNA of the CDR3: TGTGCCAGCAGCTTAGCCTACGGGGCCCAAGATACCCAGTACTTC.

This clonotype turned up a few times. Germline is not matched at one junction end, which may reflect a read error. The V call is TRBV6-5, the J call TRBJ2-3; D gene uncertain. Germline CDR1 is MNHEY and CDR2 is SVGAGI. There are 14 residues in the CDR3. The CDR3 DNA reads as TGTGCTAGCAGTTACTTTGAAAGCACAGATACGCAGTATTTT. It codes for CASSYFESTDTQYF.

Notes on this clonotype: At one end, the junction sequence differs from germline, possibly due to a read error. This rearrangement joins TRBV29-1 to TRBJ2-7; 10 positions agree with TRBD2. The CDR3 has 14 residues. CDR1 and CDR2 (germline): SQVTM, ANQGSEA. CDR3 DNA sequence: TGCAGCGCCCTAGGACTAGCGGCCTCCCACGAGCAGTACTTC. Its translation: CSALGLAASHEQYF.

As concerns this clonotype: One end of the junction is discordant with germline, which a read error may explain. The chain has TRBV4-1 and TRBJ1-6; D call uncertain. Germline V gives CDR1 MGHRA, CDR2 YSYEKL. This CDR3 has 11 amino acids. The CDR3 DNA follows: TGCGCCGGCAGCCCGGATTCACCCCTCCACTTT. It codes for CAGSPDSPLHF.

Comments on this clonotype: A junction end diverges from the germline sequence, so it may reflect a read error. The CDR3 region has the DNA TGCAGCGGCAGGCGAGCGAACATCGGGGAGCTGTTTTTT. Translating it yields CSGRRANIGELFF. The chain employs TRBV29-1 and TRBJ2-2; D not resolved. CDR3 length: 13 residues. Germline V gives CDR1 SQVTM, CDR2 ANQGSEA.

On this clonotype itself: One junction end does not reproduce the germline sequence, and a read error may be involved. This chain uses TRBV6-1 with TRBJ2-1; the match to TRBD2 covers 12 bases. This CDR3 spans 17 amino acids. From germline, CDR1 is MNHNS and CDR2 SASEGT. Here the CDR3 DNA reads TGTCCCAGCAGCGACTTTCTAGCGGGAGGGCTCTACAATGAGCAGTTCTTC. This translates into CPSSDFLAGGLYNEQFF.

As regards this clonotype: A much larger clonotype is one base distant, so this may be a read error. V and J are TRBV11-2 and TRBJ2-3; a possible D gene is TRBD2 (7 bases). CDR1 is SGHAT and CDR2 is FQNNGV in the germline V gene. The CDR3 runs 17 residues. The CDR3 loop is CASSYTVGGASTDMQYF. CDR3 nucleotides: TGTGCCAGCAGCTATACGGTTGGGGGGGCTAGCACAGATATGCAGTATTTT.

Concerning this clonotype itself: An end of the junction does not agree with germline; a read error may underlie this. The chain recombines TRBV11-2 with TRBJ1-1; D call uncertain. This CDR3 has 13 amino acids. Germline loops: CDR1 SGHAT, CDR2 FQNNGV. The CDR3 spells CANSFHMNTEPFF. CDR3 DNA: TGTGCCAACAGCTTTCACATGAACACTGAACCTTTCTTT. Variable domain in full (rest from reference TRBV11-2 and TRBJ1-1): EAGVAQSPRYKIIEKRQSVAFWCNPISGHATLYWYQQILGQGPKLLIQFQNNGVVDDSQLPKDRFSAERLKGVDSTLKIQPAKLEDSAVYLCANSFHMNTEPFFGQGTRLTVV.

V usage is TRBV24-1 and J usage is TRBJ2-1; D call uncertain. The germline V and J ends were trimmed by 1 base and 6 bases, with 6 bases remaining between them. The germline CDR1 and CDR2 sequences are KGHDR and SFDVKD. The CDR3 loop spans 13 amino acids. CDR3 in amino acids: CATSDLLSNEQFF. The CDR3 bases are TGTGCCACCAGTGATTTACTGTCCAATGAGCAGTTCTTC.